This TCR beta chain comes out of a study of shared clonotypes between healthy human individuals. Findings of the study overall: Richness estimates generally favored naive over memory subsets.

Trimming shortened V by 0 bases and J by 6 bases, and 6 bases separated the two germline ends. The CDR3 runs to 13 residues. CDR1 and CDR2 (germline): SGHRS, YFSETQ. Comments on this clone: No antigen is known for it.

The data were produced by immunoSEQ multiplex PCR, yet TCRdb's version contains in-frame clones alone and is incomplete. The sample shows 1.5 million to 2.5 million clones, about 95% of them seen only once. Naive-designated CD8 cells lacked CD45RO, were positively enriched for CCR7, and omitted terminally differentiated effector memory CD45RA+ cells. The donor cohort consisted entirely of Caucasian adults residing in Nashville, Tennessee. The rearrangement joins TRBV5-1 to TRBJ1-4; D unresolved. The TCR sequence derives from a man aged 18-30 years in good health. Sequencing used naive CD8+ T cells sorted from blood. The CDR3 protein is CASSLDLDEKLFF. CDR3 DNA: TGCGCCAGCAGCTTGGATCTCGATGAAAAACTGTTTTTT.